Below are 5 T cell receptor beta chains sequenced from a single sample in a study of blood T cells in healthy people across ages. A second PCR of roughly 7 to 11 cycles used a sample-barcoded 5' primer and a J-beta primer mix. One entry per CDR3 protein results from TCRdb running MiXCR on the 5' RACE reads. Here the sample spans about 600,000 distinct CDR3 sequences, roughly 43% being singletons. Sequenced: blood. The source is a man at least 80 years old in good health.

This CDR3 is CSARSPHRNTEAFF. The DNA of the CDR3 is TGCAGTGCTAGAAGCCCCCACCGAAACACTGAAGCTTTCTTT. This chain joins TRBV20-1 and TRBJ1-1; D gene uncertain. V was pared by 2 bases and J by 2 bases, with 12 bases between. Per germline, CDR1 DFQATT and CDR2 SNEGSKA (reference sequence). This CDR3 contains 14 residues.

The chain joins TRBV27 to TRBJ2-7, with D perhaps matching TRBD2 (6 bases). The V and J ends lost 5 bases and 2 bases respectively, with 10 bases between them. The CDR3 runs 13 residues. Germline loops: CDR1 MNHEY, CDR2 SMNVEV (reference sequence). The CDR3, as DNA: TGTGCCAGCAGTGGGAGGTCCCCCTACGAGCAGTACTTC. Protein sequence: CASSGRSPYEQYF.

The V and J genes are TRBV20-1 and TRBJ2-3; either TRBD1 or TRBD2 may supply D (5 bases each). Trimming removed 0 bases from V and 2 bases from J, with 15 bases in between. CDR3 size: 16 residues. Germline assignment: CDR1 DFQATT and CDR2 SNEGSKA (reference sequence). CDR3 loop: CSARDRLVGPTDTQYF. In nucleotides, the CDR3 is TGCAGTGCTAGAGATCGCCTAGTGGGACCCACAGATACGCAGTATTTT.

This chain uses TRBV5-6 with TRBJ2-4; D is undetermined. The end of the DNA aligns better with TRBJ2-7, so the J call may be wrong. The CDR3 is 14 residues long. The germline CDR1 and CDR2 sequences are SGHDT and YYEEEE. Here the CDR3 DNA reads TGTGCCAGCAGCGCCGGCACTCCCATCTACGAGCAGTACTTC. The encoded protein is CASSAGTPIYEQYF.

This clonotype was observed a few times. V usage is TRBV20-1 and J usage is TRBJ1-4, with 7 bases identical to TRBD1. CDR1 and CDR2 from the germline V gene are DFQATT and SNEGSKA (reference sequence). Unmatched junction bases numbered 9, after V lost 4 bases and J lost 4 bases. CDR3 length: 15 amino acids. The CDR3 DNA follows: TGCAGTGCTATAGGGACAGCTGGCATTAATGAAAAACTGTTTTTT. Its translation: CSAIGTAGINEKLFF.